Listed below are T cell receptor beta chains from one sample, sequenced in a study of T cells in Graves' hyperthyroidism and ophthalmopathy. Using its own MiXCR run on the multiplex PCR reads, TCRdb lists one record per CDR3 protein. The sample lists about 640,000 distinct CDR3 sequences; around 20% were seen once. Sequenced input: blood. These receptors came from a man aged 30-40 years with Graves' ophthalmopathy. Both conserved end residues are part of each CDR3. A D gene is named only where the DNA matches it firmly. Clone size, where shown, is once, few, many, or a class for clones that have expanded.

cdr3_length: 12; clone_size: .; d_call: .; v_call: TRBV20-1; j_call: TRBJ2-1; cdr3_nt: TGCAGTGCCCCCAAAGCCTACAATGAGCAGTTCTTC; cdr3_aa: CSAPKAYNEQFF
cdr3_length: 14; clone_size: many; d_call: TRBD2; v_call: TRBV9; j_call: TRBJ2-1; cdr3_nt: TGCGCCAGCAGCGTAACTAGCGGGAGCAATGAGCAGTTCTTC; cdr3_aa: CASSVTSGSNEQFF
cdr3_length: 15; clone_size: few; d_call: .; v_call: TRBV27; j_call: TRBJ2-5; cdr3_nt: TGTGCCAGCAGTTTATCCCGACAGAGCCAAGAGACCCAGTACTTC; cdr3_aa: CASSLSRQSQETQYF
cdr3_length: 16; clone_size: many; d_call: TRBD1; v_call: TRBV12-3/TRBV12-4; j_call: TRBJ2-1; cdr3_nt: TGTGCCAGCAGTCTCCACAGGGGTAGCTCCTACAATGAGCAGTTCTTC; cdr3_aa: CASSLHRGSSYNEQFF
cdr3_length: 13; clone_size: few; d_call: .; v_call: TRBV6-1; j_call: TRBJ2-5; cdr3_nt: TGTGCCAGCATTATACAGAGTAAGATGTCCCAGTACTTC; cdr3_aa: CASIIQSKMSQYF
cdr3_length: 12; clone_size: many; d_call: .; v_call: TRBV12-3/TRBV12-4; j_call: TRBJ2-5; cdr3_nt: TGTGCCAGCAGTCAATCTAGCGCAACCCAGTACTTC; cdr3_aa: CASSQSSATQYF
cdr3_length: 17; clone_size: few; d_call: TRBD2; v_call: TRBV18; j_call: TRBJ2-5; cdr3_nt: TGTGCCAGCTCACACACTAGCGGGAGCGGGAGTAAAGAGACCCAGTACTTC; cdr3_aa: CASSHTSGSGSKETQYF
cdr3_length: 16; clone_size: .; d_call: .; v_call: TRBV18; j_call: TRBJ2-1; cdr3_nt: TGTGCCAGCTCCCATTGGAAAGGGAGGTCCTACAATGAGCAGTTCTTC; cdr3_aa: CASSHWKGRSYNEQFF
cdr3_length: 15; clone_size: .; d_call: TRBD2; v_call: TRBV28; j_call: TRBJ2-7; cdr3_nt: TGTGCCAGCAGTTTAAAACTAGCGGGAGTGTACGAGCAGTACTTC; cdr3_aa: CASSLKLAGVYEQYF
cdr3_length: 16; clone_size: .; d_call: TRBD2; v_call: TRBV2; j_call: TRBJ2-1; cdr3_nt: TGTGCCAGCAGTGAGGATGTTAGCGGGAGGAGGGATGAGCAGTTCTTC; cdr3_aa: CASSEDVSGRRDEQFF
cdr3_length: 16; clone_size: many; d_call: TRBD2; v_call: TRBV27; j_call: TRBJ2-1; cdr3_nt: TGTGCCAGCAGTTTAGCGGGAGGGCCTAATTACAATGAGCAGTTCTTC; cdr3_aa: CASSLAGGPNYNEQFF
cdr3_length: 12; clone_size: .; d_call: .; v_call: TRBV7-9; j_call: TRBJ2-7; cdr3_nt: TGTGCCAGCAGCTTAGATGCTGGCAAGCAGTACTTC; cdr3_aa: CASSLDAGKQYF
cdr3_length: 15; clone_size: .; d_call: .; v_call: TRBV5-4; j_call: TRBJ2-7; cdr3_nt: TGTGCCAGCAGCGCAAAGGGGGCTTTGGGGGGCGAGCAGTACTTC; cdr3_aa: CASSAKGALGGEQYF
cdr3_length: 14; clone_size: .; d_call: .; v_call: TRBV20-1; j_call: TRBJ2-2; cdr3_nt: TGCAGTGCTACGCCACCCCCAGCCACCGGGGAGCTGTTTTTT; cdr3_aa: CSATPPPATGELFF
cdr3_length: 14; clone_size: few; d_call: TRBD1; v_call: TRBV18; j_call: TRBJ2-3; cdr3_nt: TGTGCCAGCTCACCTAAACAGGGGGCAGATACGCAGTATTTT; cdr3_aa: CASSPKQGADTQYF